This TCR beta chain was captured in a study of blood T cell repertoires in COVID-19. Turning to the study itself: There were acute and convalescent COVID-19 samples, and they came from the United States, Italy and Spain. PBMCs, B-cell-depleted T cells, or T cells were the source of the cDNA or gDNA that made up the material.

The assay was immunoSEQ multiplex PCR, and TCRdb's table has in-frame clones only and misses some. The sample includes more than 95,000 clones, about 90% of them seen just once. The CDR3 contains 15 residues. V was clipped by 5 bases and J by 4 bases; unmatched bases: 8. In germline, CDR1 is ENHRY, CDR2 SYGVKD. This clonotype was sampled from a man aged 65 to 79 who had recovered from COVID-19. The chain recombines TRBV10-3 with TRBJ1-3; TRBD1 agrees at 7 bases. What was sequenced was peripheral blood. In DNA form, the CDR3 reads TGTGCCATCAGTTCGACAGGGACCTCGGGAAACACCATATATTTT. Residues: CAISSTGTSGNTIYF.